This T cell receptor beta chain was recovered during a study of neurological immune-mediated disorders. Study findings and constraints: Subjects shared no identical expanded-clone CDR3 amino acid sequences, suggesting private TCR-beta repertoires in all groups.

The making of cDNA relied on 5'RACE with 10-nucleotide random UMIs. TCRdb reanalysed the 5' RACE reads using MiXCR and keeps one entry per CDR3 protein. The table records 84,000 or so distinct CDR3 sequences, 4.3% of them present only once. This clonotype was recorded at least ten times. No antigen is known for it. The junction shows a germline mismatch at one end, possibly a read error. Time point: longitudinal time-point 3. PBMCs stored at -80 C, numbering 2 million, were the origin of the unsorted libraries. Germline values: CDR1 SSHAT, CDR2 FNYEAQ (reference sequence). The CDR3 contains 15 residues.

The chain links TRBV7-7 to TRBJ2-5; D is perhaps TRBD1 (7 bases). Source material: PBMCs. The sequence was obtained from a woman aged 60-70 years with multiple sclerosis. Here the CDR3 DNA reads TGTGCTAGCAGCCCCGGGCCCAGGGGGGCAGAGACCCAGTACTTC. Encoded protein: CASSPGPRGAETQYF.